A selection of T cell receptor beta chains follows, all from one sample in a study of blood T cell repertoires in COVID-19. Produced via immunoSEQ multiplex PCR; TCRdb's table is partial and in-frame only. The sample carries about 57,000 clones, more than 75% recorded once. Sequenced input: peripheral blood. These receptors were taken from a woman over 75 with acute or convalescent COVID-19. Both conserved end residues are part of each CDR3. A D gene is named only where the DNA matches it firmly. Clone size is given for some rows only: seen once, a few or many times, or a class if the clone is expanded.

>TRBJ2-3|TRBD2|TRBV7-6|-
TGTGCCAGCAGCTTAACTAGCGCGGCACCGAATACGCAGTATTTT
CASSLTSAAPNTQYF
>TRBJ2-1|-|TRBV12-5|-
TGTGCTAGTGGTTTATCCACAGGGCGTCGGAATGAGCAGTTCTTC
CASGLSTGRRNEQFF
>TRBJ2-7|TRBD2|TRBV11-2|-
TGTGCCAGCAGCCCTCAGGGCGGGGGCGAGCAGTACTTC
CASSPQGGGEQYF
>TRBJ1-5|TRBD1|TRBV19|-
TGTGCCTCGATAGACCGGGACAGGGGGCTCAATCAGCCCCAGCATTTT
CASIDRDRGLNQPQHF
>TRBJ1-1|-|TRBV24-1|-
TGTGCCACCATTAACCGGGGTGGGACTGAAGCTTTCTTT
CATINRGGTEAFF
>TRBJ2-3|-|TRBV19|-
TGTGCCACCAGGGAAGATACGCAGTATTTT
CATREDTQYF
>TRBJ1-4|-|TRBV30|-
TGTGCCTGGAGCGCCGCAAGCGCACGGAATGAAAAACTGTTTTTT
CAWSAASARNEKLFF
>TRBJ1-6|TRBD1|TRBV30|-
TGTGCCTGGTCGACAGGGAGCTCCTATAATTCACCCCTCCACTTT
CAWSTGSSYNSPLHF
>TRBJ1-2|-|TRBV2|-
TGTGCCAGCAGTTCGGGGGGCTATGGCTACACCTTC
CASSSGGYGYTF
>TRBJ2-7|-|TRBV30|-
TGTGCCTGGAGGGAAGACCCCAGGGGCTCCTACGAGCAGTACTTC
CAWREDPRGSYEQYF
>TRBJ1-2|TRBD1|TRBV27|-
TGTGCCAGCAGTTTCAACCAGGGGGCCAGTGGCTACACCTTC
CASSFNQGASGYTF
>TRBJ2-1|TRBD2|TRBV5-1|few
TGCGCCAGCAGCCGTAGCGGGAGCTCCTACAATGAGCAGTTCTTC
CASSRSGSSYNEQFF
>TRBJ2-1|TRBD1|TRBV6-5|-
TGTGCCAGCAGGGGGGACAGGGGGGAAAATGAGCAGTTCTTC
CASRGDRGENEQFF